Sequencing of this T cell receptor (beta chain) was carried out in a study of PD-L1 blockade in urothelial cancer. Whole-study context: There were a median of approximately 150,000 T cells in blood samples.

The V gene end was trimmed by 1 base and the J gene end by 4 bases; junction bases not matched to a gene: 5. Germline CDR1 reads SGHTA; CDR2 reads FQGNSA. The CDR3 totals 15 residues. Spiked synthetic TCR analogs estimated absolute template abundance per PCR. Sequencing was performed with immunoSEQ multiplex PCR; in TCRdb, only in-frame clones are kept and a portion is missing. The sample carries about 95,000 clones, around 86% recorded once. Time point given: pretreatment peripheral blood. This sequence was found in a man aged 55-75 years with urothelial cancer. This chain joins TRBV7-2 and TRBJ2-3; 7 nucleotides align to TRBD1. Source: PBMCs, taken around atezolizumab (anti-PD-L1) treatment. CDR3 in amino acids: CASSLEDRRADTQYF. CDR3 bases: TGTGCCAGCAGCTTAGAGGACAGGCGCGCAGATACGCAGTATTTT.